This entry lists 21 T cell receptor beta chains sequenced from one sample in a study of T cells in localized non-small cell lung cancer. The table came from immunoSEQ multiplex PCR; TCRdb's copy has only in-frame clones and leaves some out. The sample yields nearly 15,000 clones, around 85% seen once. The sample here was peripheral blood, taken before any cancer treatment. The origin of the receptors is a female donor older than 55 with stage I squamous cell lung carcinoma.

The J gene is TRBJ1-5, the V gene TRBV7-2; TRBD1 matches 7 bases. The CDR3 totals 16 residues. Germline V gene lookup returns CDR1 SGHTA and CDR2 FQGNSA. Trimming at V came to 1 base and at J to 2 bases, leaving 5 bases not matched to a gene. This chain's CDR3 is CASSLVRGQGNQPQHF. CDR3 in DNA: TGTGCCAGCAGCTTAGTCCGCGGACAGGGCAATCAGCCCCAGCATTTT.

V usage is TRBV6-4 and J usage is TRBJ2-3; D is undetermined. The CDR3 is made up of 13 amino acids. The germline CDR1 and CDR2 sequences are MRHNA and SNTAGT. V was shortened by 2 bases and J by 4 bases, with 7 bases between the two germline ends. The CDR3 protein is CASSDKESDTQYF. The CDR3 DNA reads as TGTGCCAGCAGTGACAAGGAGTCAGATACGCAGTATTTT.

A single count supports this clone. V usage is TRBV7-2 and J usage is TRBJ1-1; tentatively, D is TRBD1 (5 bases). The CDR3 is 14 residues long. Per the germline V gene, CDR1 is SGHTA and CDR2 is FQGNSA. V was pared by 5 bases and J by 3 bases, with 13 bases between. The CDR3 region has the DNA TGTGCCAGCAGCCTAGTAGCGGGGGACACTGAAGCTTTCTTT. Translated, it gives CASSLVAGDTEAFF.

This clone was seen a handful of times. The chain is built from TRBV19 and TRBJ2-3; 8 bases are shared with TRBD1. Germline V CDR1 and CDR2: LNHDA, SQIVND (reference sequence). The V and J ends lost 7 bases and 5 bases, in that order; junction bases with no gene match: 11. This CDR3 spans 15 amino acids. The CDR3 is CASTVGTGSRDTQYF. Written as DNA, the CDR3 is TGTGCCAGTACAGTCGGGACAGGCAGTCGAGATACGCAGTATTTT.

This CDR3 is CASSEPGLPRGYTF. The CDR3 nucleotides read TGTGCCAGCAGTGAACCGGGACTCCCCCGGGGCTACACCTTC. The chain uses TRBV6-1 and TRBJ1-2, with D maybe TRBD1 (5 bases). Per the germline V gene, CDR1 is MNHNS and CDR2 is SASEGT. CDR3 length: 14 amino acids. Trimming took 2 bases from V and 8 from J, leaving 15 bases between them.

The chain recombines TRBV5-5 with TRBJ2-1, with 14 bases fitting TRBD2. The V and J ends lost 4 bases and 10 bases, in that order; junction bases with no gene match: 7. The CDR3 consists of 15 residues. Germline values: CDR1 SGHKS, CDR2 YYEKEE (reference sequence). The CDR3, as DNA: TGTGCCAGCAGCCCAGGGACTAGCGGGGGCCGGGAGCAGTTCTTC. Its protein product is CASSPGTSGGREQFF.

The CDR3 bases are TGTGCCAGCAGGCGACAGGGGGTTAATGAAAAACTGTTTTTT. This codes for CASRRQGVNEKLFF. The chain links TRBV2 to TRBJ1-4, with 9 bases identical to TRBD1. V lost 6 bases to trimming and J lost 4 bases; unmatched junction nucleotides: 3. This CDR3 spans 14 amino acids. Germline V gives CDR1 SNHLY, CDR2 FYNNEI.

The CDR3 DNA sequence: TGCGCCAGCAGTCAGGGGGATAACTATGGCTACACCTTC. Residues: CASSQGDNYGYTF. V and J are TRBV10-1 and TRBJ1-2; 7 bases match TRBD1. The CDR3 totals 13 residues. Germline CDR1 WNHNN, CDR2 SYGVQD (reference sequence). V shed 5 bases and J 1 base; nucleotides not matched to a gene: 1.

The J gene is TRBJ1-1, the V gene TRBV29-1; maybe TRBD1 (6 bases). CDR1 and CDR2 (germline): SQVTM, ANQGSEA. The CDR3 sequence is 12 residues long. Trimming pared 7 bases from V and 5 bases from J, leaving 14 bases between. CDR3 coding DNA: TGCAGCGCATCAGGGGACGCGACTGAAGCTTTCTTT. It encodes CSASGDATEAFF.

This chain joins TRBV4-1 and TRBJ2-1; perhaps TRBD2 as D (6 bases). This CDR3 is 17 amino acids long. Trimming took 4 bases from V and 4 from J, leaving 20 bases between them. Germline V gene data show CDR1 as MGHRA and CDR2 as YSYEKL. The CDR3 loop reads CASSPETPGLEYNEQFF. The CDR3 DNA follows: TGCGCCAGCAGCCCAGAGACCCCGGGACTGGAGTACAATGAGCAGTTCTTC.

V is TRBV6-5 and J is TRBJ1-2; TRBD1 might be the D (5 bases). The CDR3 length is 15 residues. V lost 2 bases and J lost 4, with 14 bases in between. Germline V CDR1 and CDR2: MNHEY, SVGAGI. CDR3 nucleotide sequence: TGTGCCAGCAGTTACGATGGGGCCTTAATCTATGGCTACACCTTC. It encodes CASSYDGALIYGYTF.

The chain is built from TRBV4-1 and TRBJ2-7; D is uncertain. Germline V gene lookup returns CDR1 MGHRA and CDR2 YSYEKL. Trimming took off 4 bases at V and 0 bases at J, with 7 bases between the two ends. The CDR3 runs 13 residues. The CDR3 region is CASSLRSSYEQYF. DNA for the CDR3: TGCGCCAGCAGCCTAAGGAGCTCCTACGAGCAGTACTTC.

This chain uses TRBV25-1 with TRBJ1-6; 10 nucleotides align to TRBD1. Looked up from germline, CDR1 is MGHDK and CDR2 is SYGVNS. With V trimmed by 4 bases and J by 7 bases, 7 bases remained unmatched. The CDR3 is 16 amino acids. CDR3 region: CASSGIGTGVNSPLHF. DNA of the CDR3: TGTGCCAGCAGTGGGATAGGGACAGGGGTAAATTCACCCCTCCACTTT.

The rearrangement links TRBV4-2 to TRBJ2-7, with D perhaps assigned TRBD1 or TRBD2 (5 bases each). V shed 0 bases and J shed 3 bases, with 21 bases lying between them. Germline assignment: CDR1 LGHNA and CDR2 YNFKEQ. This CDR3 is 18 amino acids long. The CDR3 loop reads CASSQDSDRRAGIYEQYF. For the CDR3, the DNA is TGTGCCAGCAGCCAAGATTCAGATCGGCGGGCAGGGATCTACGAGCAGTACTTC.

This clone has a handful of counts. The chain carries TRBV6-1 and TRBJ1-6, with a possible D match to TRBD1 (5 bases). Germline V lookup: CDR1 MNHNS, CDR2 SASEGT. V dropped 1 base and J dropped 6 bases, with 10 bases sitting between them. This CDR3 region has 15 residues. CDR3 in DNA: TGTGCCAGCAGTGAAGGGGCAGGGACTAATTCACCCCTCCACTTT. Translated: CASSEGAGTNSPLHF.

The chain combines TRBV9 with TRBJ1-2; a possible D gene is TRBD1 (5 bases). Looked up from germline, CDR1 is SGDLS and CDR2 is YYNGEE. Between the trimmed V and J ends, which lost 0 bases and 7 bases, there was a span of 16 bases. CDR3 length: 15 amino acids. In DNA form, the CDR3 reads TGTGCCAGCAGCGTAGACGGGGGATGGGTGAGTGGCTACACCTTC. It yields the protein CASSVDGGWVSGYTF.

CDR3 residues: CASSLDIGSLGTEAFF. CDR3 coding DNA: TGCGCCAGCAGCTTGGATATCGGGAGTTTGGGCACTGAAGCTTTCTTT. The genes are TRBV5-1 and TRBJ1-1; D uncertain. V gave up 0 bases and J gave up 4 bases, with 16 bases separating them. Germline loops: CDR1 SGHRS, CDR2 YFSETQ. CDR3 length: 16 residues.

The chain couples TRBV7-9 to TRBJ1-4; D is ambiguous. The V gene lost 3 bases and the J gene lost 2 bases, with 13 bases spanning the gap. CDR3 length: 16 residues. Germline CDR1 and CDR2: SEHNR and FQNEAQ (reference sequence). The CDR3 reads CASSFSYSQTNEKLFF. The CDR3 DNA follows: TGTGCCAGCAGCTTTTCTTACAGTCAGACTAATGAAAAACTGTTTTTT.

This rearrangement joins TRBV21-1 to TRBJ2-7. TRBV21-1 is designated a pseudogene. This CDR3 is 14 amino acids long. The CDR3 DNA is TGTGCCAGCCCCAAGAGCAGACCGACCTACGAGCAGTACTTC. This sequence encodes CASPKSRPTYEQYF.

The CDR3 loop is CASSHQRGRGDEQFF. The CDR3 DNA sequence: TGTGCCAGCAGCCACCAAAGGGGCAGGGGCGATGAGCAGTTCTTC. The genes are TRBV7-3 and TRBJ2-1; TRBD1 might be the D (6 bases). V shed 5 bases and J shed 8 bases, with 19 bases lying between them. The CDR3 consists of 15 residues. Germline V CDR1 and CDR2: SGHTA, FQGTGA.

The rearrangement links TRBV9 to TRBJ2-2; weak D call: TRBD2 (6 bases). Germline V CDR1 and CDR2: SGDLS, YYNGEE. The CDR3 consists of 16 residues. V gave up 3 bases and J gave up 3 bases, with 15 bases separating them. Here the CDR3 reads CASSGGVGGHTGELFF. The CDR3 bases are TGTGCCAGCAGCGGAGGGGTGGGAGGCCACACCGGGGAGCTGTTTTTT.